These 9 T cell receptor beta chains share one sample of origin, sequenced in a study of T cells in Graves' hyperthyroidism and ophthalmopathy. It was RNA transcripts that yielded the amplified TCR beta CDR3 regions. In the first-round RT-PCR of the TCR CDR3, the HTBI primer set was used. TCRdb ran MiXCR on the multiplex PCR reads and lists one entry per CDR3 protein. The data hold more than 550,000 distinct CDR3 sequences, with approximately 19% observed a single time. Input material: blood. The source is a woman in her fifties or sixties with Graves' hyperthyroidism that later progressed to Graves' ophthalmopathy.

V and J are TRBV7-3 and TRBJ2-1, with a tentative D call TRBD1 (5 bases). V was shortened by 5 bases and J by 9 bases, with 17 bases between the two germline ends. CDR3 length equals 14 residues. Germline CDR1 SGHTA, CDR2 FQGTGA. The CDR3, as DNA: TGTGCCAGCAGCCCCAGGGTAGCCGACGGTGAGCAGTTCTTC. It yields the protein CASSPRVADGEQFF.

As to this clonotype: A much bigger clone sits one base away, suggesting this may be a read error. V and J are TRBV3-1 and TRBJ1-6; D is unclear. The V gene's germline CDR1 is LGHDT and CDR2 YNNKEL (reference sequence). The CDR3 runs to 16 residues. V lost 2 bases and J lost 8, with 16 bases in between. CDR3 DNA: TGTGCCAGCAGCCAAAAGGTGTACCGAACAGATTCACCCCTCCACTTT. Encoded protein: CASSQKVYRTDSPLHF. Looking up the rest from reference TRBV3-1 and TRBJ1-6 gives the full variable domain: DTAVSQTPKYLVTQMGNDKSIKCEQNLGHDTMYWYKQDSKKFLKIMFSYNNKELIINETVPNRFSPKSPDKAHLNLHINSLELGDSAVYFCASSQKVYRTDSPLHFGNGTRLTVT.

The J gene is TRBJ2-7, the V gene TRBV3-2. TRBV3-2 is assigned pseudogene status. The CDR3 spans 13 residues. The CDR3 here is CASSHHGVYEQYF. For the CDR3, the DNA is TGTGCCAGCAGCCATCATGGTGTCTACGAGCAGTACTTC.

The J gene is TRBJ1-5, the V gene TRBV20-1; D is uncertain. CDR3 length equals 16 residues. The germline V gene encodes CDR1 DFQATT and CDR2 SNEGSKA (reference sequence). Trimming pared 1 base from V and 2 bases from J, leaving 15 bases between. CDR3 sequence reads: CSARANGFSGNQPQHF. In DNA, the CDR3 is TGCAGTGCTAGAGCTAACGGGTTTTCTGGCAATCAGCCCCAGCATTTT.

The chain carries TRBV12-3 or TRBV12-4 and TRBJ2-2; D may correspond to TRBD1 or TRBD2 (5 bases each). The V and J ends lost 6 bases and 0 bases respectively, with 11 bases between them. The CDR3 runs to 15 residues. CDR3 loop: CASRMGVSNTGELFF. Here the CDR3 DNA reads TGTGCCAGCAGGATGGGGGTATCGAACACCGGGGAGCTGTTTTTT.

CDR3 in amino acids: CASSTLGGLANTEAFF. The CDR3 DNA is TGTGCCAGCAGTACCCTGGGAGGGCTCGCGAACACTGAAGCTTTCTTT. The chain joins TRBV6-1 to TRBJ1-1, with D uncertain. The V end was cut by 5 bases, the J end by 1 base, with 17 bases between. There are 16 residues in the CDR3. Germline CDR1 is MNHNS and CDR2 is SASEGT.

The rearrangement links TRBV5-6 to TRBJ1-2; a possible D gene is TRBD1 (5 bases). Germline CDR1 reads SGHDT; CDR2 reads YYEEEE. Deletions cut 2 bases from V and 7 bases from J, with 9 bases between. The CDR3 contains 12 residues. The CDR3: CASSLVRVGYTF. DNA of the CDR3: TGTGCCAGCAGCTTAGTCAGGGTTGGCTACACCTTC.

This clonotype was recorded at least ten times. V gene TRBV2 combines with J gene TRBJ2-7, with a weak D call TRBD2 (6 bases). V was pared by 0 bases and J by 3 bases, with 18 bases between. This CDR3 has 17 residues. Germline assignment: CDR1 SNHLY and CDR2 FYNNEI. This CDR3 is CASSEAPTRGLLYEQYF. The DNA for the CDR3 is TGTGCCAGCAGTGAAGCGCCCACTCGGGGACTCCTCTACGAGCAGTACTTC.

This chain joins TRBV5-6 and TRBJ1-6; D is ambiguous. With 4 bases removed from V and 3 bases from J, the gap between germline ends came to 29 bases. Germline lookup yields CDR1 SGHDT and CDR2 YYEEEE. The CDR3 extends over 21 amino acids. The CDR3 nucleotides read TGTGCCAGCAGCCCGAGCGGGCGCAGGTTCAATCTTTCAATCTATAATTCACCCCTCCACTTT. It codes for CASSPSGRRFNLSIYNSPLHF. Filled out from reference TRBV5-6 and TRBJ1-6, the complete variable domain reads DAGVTQSPTHLIKTRGQQVTLRCSPKSGHDTVSWYQQALGQGPQFIFQYYEEEERQRGNFPDRFSGHQFPNYSSELNVNALLLGDSALYLCASSPSGRRFNLSIYNSPLHFGNGTRLTVT.